This T cell receptor beta chain is from a study of cytomegalovirus exposure and HLA in healthy donors. Study-wide points: Some V segments, including TRBV6-2 and TRBV6-3, were excluded as indistinguishable. According to reports, the classifier identified cytomegalovirus status with high specificity and sensitivity.

PCR involved 60 Vbeta and 13 Jbeta primers. TCRdb's copy holds only in-frame clones and misses some; the assay was immunoSEQ multiplex PCR. The table records some 130,000 clones, over 60% of them present only once. Unmatched junction bases numbered 18, after V lost 6 bases and J lost 8 bases. Germline V lookup: CDR1 ENHRY, CDR2 SYGVKD. The CDR3 has 17 residues. Unrecorded immune exposures were likely, despite nominal health at sampling. Regarding this clone: Its antigen is as yet unknown.

Material: PBMCs. The sequence derives from a male donor in good health and CMV-seropositive. The rearrangement uses TRBV10-3 and TRBJ2-1; 8 nucleotides align to TRBD2. The CDR3 reads CAIRISHPAGVLDEQFF. The CDR3, as DNA: TGTGCCATCAGAATATCCCATCCAGCGGGAGTTTTGGATGAGCAGTTCTTC.